This TCR beta chain appears in the sequencing data of a study of blood T cell repertoires in COVID-19. CDR1 KGHSH and CDR2 LQKENI come from the germline V gene. The trim removed 6 bases at V and 6 bases at J, leaving 10 bases unmatched. This CDR3 contains 14 residues. As originally analysed: By means of reference gene primer amplification, nucleated cell counts were estimated. Generated by immunoSEQ multiplex PCR, the TCRdb table keeps only in-frame clones and is missing some. The V and J calls and clone size were taken over from that table, and D and trimming were inferred from the DNA. There are over 130,000 clones in the sample; 65% to 90% occur only once, and roughly 2.9% lies in the top ten.

The source of this sequence is a man in his forties or fifties with acute or convalescent COVID-19. What was sequenced was peripheral blood. The rearrangement links TRBV18 to TRBJ2-7; 8 bases agree with TRBD1. In DNA form, the CDR3 reads TGTGCCAGCTCCGGACAGGGTACAGGGAGCGAGCAGTACTTC. It yields the protein CASSGQGTGSEQYF. Together with reference TRBV18 and TRBJ2-7, the CDR3 gives the full variable domain: NAGVMQNPRHLVRRRGQEARLRCSPMKGHSHVYWYRQLPEEGLKFMVYLQKENIIDESGMPKERFSAEFPKEGPSILRIQQVVRGDSAAYFCASSGQGTGSEQYFGPGTRLTVT.